The 20 T cell receptor beta chains listed next were all sequenced from one sample in a study of radiotherapy plus CTLA-4 blockade in lung cancer (dated by TCRdb to the late 2010s). Receptor amplification or capture employed the immunoSEQ multiplex PCR assay. TCRdb provides this immuneACCESS table in a form limited to in-frame rearrangements. Some clones are lacking; in checked studies, under half of them reflect an unresolved V gene, and why the rest are absent is not known. The sample records more than 75,000 clones, about four fifths of which are singletons. The top ten constitute roughly a quarter of the sample. The specimen comprised peripheral blood, sampled from a patient treated with radiotherapy plus ipilimumab. The receptor source for this set is a human donor with non-small cell lung cancer that progressed on radiotherapy plus ipilimumab.

The gene calls are TRBV5-1 and TRBJ1-1, with a tentative D call TRBD1 (5 bases). V was trimmed by 4 bases and J by 0 bases, leaving 10 bases between them. The germline V gene encodes CDR1 SGHRS and CDR2 YFSETQ. This CDR3 has 14 residues. CDR3 protein: CASSGGYMNTEAFF. The CDR3 DNA sequence: TGCGCCAGCAGCGGGGGATACATGAACACTGAAGCTTTCTTT.

The chain employs TRBV11-3 and TRBJ2-7; 8 bases line up with TRBD2. V dropped 1 base and J dropped 2; count of bases not matched to a gene: 7. Germline V lookup: CDR1 SGHNT, CDR2 YENEEA. The length of the CDR3 is 16 residues. The CDR3 region has the DNA TGTGCCAGCAGCTTAGGTCCAGCGGGAGTACCCTACGAGCAGTACGTC. Its protein product is CASSLGPAGVPYEQYV.

The chain uses TRBV19 and TRBJ1-3; D gene ambiguous. Germline loops: CDR1 LNHDA, CDR2 SQIVND (reference sequence). There are 14 residues in the CDR3. The ends were cut back, 5 bases at V and 0 bases at J, with 8 bases in the middle. Written as DNA, the CDR3 is TGTGCCAGTAGTGTGTCTTACTCTGGAAACACCATATATTTT. As protein: CASSVSYSGNTIYF.

V is TRBV5-4 and J is TRBJ1-4; D may be TRBD1 (5 bases). The germline V and J ends were trimmed by 1 base and 5 bases, with 15 bases remaining between them. The CDR3 spans 16 residues. The V gene's germline CDR1 is SGHNT and CDR2 YYREEE (reference sequence). The CDR3 coding sequence is TGTGCCAGCAGCTTGTCCCGGGGAAGGGGAAATGAAAAACTGTTTTTT. Encoded protein: CASSLSRGRGNEKLFF.

The CDR3 DNA reads as TGTGCCAGCAGCTTAGAGGGGGGTTTGGGCGGGTACTACGAGCAGTACTTC. Residues: CASSLEGGLGGYYEQYF. This sequence joins TRBV7-8 and TRBJ2-7; D possibly matches TRBD1 or TRBD2 (6 bases each). Deletions cut 1 base from V and 3 bases from J, with 19 bases between. CDR3 length: 17 amino acids. Germline V lookup: CDR1 SGHVS, CDR2 FQNEAQ.

This rearrangement joins TRBV6-5 to TRBJ1-4, with 11 bases fitting TRBD1. V lost 6 bases to trimming and J lost 7 bases; unmatched junction nucleotides: 4. CDR3 size: 14 residues. Germline CDR1 reads MNHEY; CDR2 reads SVGAGI. CDR3 sequence: CASRGQGVGEKLFF. The CDR3 DNA reads TGTGCCAGCAGGGGACAGGGGGTGGGTGAAAAACTGTTTTTT.

V and J are TRBV7-2 and TRBJ2-7; D is unresolved. The length of the CDR3 is 13 residues. The germline gives CDR1 SGHTA, CDR2 FQGNSA. The V gene lost 1 base and the J gene lost 1 base, with 5 bases spanning the gap. The CDR3 DNA is TGTGCCAGCAGCTTAGAGACTTCCTACGAGCAGTACTTC. The encoded protein is CASSLETSYEQYF.

This clone was seen just once. This chain joins TRBV11-2 and TRBJ2-1; 8 nucleotides match TRBD1. From germline, CDR1 is SGHAT and CDR2 FQNNGV. The junction had 10 bases not matched to a gene; V was cut back by 5 bases and J by 4 bases. This CDR3 comprises 16 residues. As DNA, the CDR3 is TGTGCCAGCAGCCCCTCCGGGACAGGATTATACAATGAGCAGTTCTTC. Its translation is CASSPSGTGLYNEQFF.

This rearrangement joins TRBV2 to TRBJ2-5; the D gene is possibly TRBD2 (6 bases). The V end lost 2 bases, the J end lost 5 bases, and 15 bases lay between the germline ends. Germline V gives CDR1 SNHLY, CDR2 FYNNEI. This CDR3 has 15 amino acids. The CDR3 protein is CASSELAGSWETQYF. CDR3 coding DNA: TGTGCCAGCAGTGAACTTGCGGGATCATGGGAGACCCAGTACTTC.

V usage is TRBV27 and J usage is TRBJ2-1, with 8 bases aligning to TRBD2. The CDR3 loop spans 16 amino acids. CDR1 is MNHEY and CDR2 is SMNVEV in the germline V gene (reference sequence). V lost 7 bases to trimming and J lost 4 bases; unmatched junction nucleotides: 12. The CDR3 DNA is TGTGCCAGCATGCGGGGGGCACTAAATAGGTACAATGAGCAGTTCTTC. The encoded protein is CASMRGALNRYNEQFF.

V is TRBV6-1 and J is TRBJ2-3, with TRBD2 matching 13 bases. Trimming cost V 4 bases and J 3 bases; bases outside gene matches: 4. Germline V gene lookup returns CDR1 MNHNS and CDR2 SASEGT. The CDR3 spans 16 residues. CDR3 sequence (DNA): TGTGCCAGCAGTGCACTAGCGGGAGGGCTTACAGATACGCAGTATTTT. It specifies CASSALAGGLTDTQYF.

This chain links TRBV27 with TRBJ2-7, with 9 bases matching TRBD2. The trim removed 4 bases at V and 4 bases at J, leaving 8 bases unmatched. Germline lookup yields CDR1 MNHEY and CDR2 SMNVEV (reference sequence). The CDR3 runs to 15 residues. The CDR3 spells CASSYVAGVGYEQYF. The CDR3, as DNA: TGTGCCAGCAGTTATGTAGCGGGAGTGGGATACGAGCAGTACTTC.

The chain recombines TRBV11-2 with TRBJ2-1; 7 bases are a match to TRBD2. From germline, CDR1 is SGHAT and CDR2 FQNNGV. The CDR3 is 17 amino acids. Unmatched junction bases numbered 6, after V lost 0 bases and J lost 1 base. The CDR3 protein is CASSLDPGLVSYNEQFF. The CDR3 DNA follows: TGTGCCAGCAGCTTAGATCCCGGACTAGTTTCCTACAATGAGCAGTTCTTC.

V is TRBV6-6 and J is TRBJ1-5; D remains unclear. CDR1 MNHNY and CDR2 SVGAGI come from the germline V gene (reference sequence). Trimming took 1 base from V and 6 from J, leaving 4 bases between them. The CDR3 is 12 amino acids. CDR3 sequence: CASSYLGQPQHF. CDR3 nucleotide sequence: TGTGCCAGCAGTTACTTGGGTCAGCCCCAGCATTTT.

The chain links TRBV9 to TRBJ1-1; 7 bases map to TRBD1. The trim removed 0 bases at V and 1 base at J, leaving 0 bases unmatched. The CDR3 length is 14 residues. Germline lookup yields CDR1 SGDLS and CDR2 YYNGEE. CDR3 loop: CASSVGQGNTEAFF. As DNA, the CDR3 is TGTGCCAGCAGCGTAGGACAGGGGAACACTGAAGCTTTCTTT.

The rearrangement joins TRBV1 to TRBJ2-7; the DNA was not compared with TRBD2, the D call given in the table. TRBV1 is deemed a pseudogene. The CDR3 length is 16 residues. Here the CDR3 reads CTSSPGLAGVTYEQYV. As DNA, the CDR3 is TGCACCAGCAGCCCGGGACTAGCGGGAGTGACCTACGAGCAGTACGTC.

The V and J genes are TRBV6-1 and TRBJ2-7; D may be TRBD1 or TRBD2 (5 bases each). Germline CDR1 and CDR2: MNHNS and SASEGT. The CDR3 is 14 amino acids. V dropped 2 bases and J dropped 4 bases, with 12 bases sitting between them. The CDR3, as DNA: TGTGCCAGCAGTGAATTACTGGGGGATTACGAGCAGTACGTC. It codes for CASSELLGDYEQYV.

The chain is built from TRBV5-1 and TRBJ2-5; no clear D. The CDR3 is made up of 13 amino acids. Trimming removed 4 bases from V and 3 bases from J, with 10 bases in between. Germline V gene data show CDR1 as SGHRS and CDR2 as YFSETQ. The CDR3: CASSAAPKETQYF. The CDR3 bases are TGCGCCAGCAGCGCGGCCCCAAAAGAGACCCAGTACTTC.

V gene TRBV2 combines with J gene TRBJ1-2, with D tentatively TRBD1 (5 bases). This CDR3 is 14 amino acids long. Trimming shortened V by 4 bases and J by 8 bases, and 17 bases separated the two germline ends. The germline CDR1 and CDR2 sequences are SNHLY and FYNNEI. CDR3 DNA: TGTGCCAGCAGTGGGGGTTTAGGGGCTGAGGGCTACACCTTC. It encodes CASSGGLGAEGYTF.

This clone was seen a single time. V and J are TRBV7-3 and TRBJ2-2; TRBD1 or TRBD2 may be the D gene (6 bases each). CDR1 is SGHTA, CDR2 FQGTGA, per germline. The CDR3 totals 15 residues. V shed 6 bases and J shed 4 bases, with 15 bases lying between them. CDR3 bases: TGTGCCAGCAGTCACCGAGGAGGGGGCACCGGGGAGCTGTTTTTT. Translated: CASSHRGGGTGELFF.